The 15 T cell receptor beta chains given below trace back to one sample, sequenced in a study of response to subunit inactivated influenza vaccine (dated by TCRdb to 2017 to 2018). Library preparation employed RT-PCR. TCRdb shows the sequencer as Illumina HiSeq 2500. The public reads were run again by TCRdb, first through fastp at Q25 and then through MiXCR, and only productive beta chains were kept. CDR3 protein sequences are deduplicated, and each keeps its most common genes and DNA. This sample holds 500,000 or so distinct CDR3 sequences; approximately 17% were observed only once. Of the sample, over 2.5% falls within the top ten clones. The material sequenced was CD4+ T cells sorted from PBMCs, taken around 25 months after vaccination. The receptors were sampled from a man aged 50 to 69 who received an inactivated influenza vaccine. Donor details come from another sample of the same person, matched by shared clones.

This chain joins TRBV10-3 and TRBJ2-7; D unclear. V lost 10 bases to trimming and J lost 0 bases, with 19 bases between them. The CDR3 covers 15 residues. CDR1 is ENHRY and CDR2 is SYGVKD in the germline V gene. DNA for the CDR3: TGTGCCACAACTTTGGACGGTCTCAGCTCCTACGAGCAGTACTTC. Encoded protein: CATTLDGLSSYEQYF.

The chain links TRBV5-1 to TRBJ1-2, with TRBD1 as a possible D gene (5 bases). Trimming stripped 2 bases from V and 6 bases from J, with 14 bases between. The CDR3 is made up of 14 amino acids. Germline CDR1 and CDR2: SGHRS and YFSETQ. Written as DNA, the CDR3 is TGCGCCAGCAGCTTACAGGCCCCGTCGGATGGCTACACCTTC. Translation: CASSLQAPSDGYTF.

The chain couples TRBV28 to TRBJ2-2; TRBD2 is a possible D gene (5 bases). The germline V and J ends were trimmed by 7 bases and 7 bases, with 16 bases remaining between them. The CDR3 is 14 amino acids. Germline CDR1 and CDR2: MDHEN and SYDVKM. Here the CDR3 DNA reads TGTGCCAGCAAACTAGAGGGAGTCCTCGGGGAGCTGTTTTTT. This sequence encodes CASKLEGVLGELFF.

This CDR3 reads CAISESLGAGSYNEQFF. CDR3 nucleotide sequence: TGTGCCATCAGTGAGTCGTTGGGAGCTGGCTCCTACAATGAGCAGTTCTTC. The genes are TRBV10-3 and TRBJ2-1; possible D gene TRBD2, 5 bases. V gave up 0 bases and J gave up 0 bases, with 12 bases separating them. The CDR3 totals 17 residues. Per germline, CDR1 ENHRY and CDR2 SYGVKD.

CDR3 nucleotide sequence: TGCAGCGTTGCCATTGGGACAGGGGCCGAGACCCAGTACTTC. Translating it yields CSVAIGTGAETQYF. The chain uses TRBV29-1 and TRBJ2-5; 10 nucleotides agree with TRBD1. The V and J ends lost 4 bases and 5 bases, in that order; junction bases with no gene match: 7. The V gene's germline CDR1 is SQVTM and CDR2 ANQGSEA. The CDR3 sequence is 14 residues long.

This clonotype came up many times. CDR3 DNA sequence: TGTGCCAGCACCTTGGGCCGGGGAGATACGCAGTATTTT. Translated: CASTLGRGDTQYF. The chain links TRBV28 to TRBJ2-3; D may be TRBD2 (5 bases). The V end was cut by 7 bases, the J end by 5 bases, with 13 bases between. Germline CDR1 reads MDHEN; CDR2 reads SYDVKM. CDR3 size: 13 residues.

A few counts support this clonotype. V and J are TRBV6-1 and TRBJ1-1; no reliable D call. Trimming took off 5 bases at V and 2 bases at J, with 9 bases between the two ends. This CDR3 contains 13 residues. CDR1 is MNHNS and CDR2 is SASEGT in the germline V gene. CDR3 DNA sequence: TGTGCCAGCAGTACCCGGGCCAACACTGAAGCTTTCTTT. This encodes CASSTRANTEAFF.

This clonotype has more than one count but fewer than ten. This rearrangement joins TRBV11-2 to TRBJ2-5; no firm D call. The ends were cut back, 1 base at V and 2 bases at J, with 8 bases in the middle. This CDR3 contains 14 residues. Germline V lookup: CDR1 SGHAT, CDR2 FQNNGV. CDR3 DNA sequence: TGTGCCAGCAGCTTAGCGGCCCCACAAGAGACCCAGTACTTC. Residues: CASSLAAPQETQYF.

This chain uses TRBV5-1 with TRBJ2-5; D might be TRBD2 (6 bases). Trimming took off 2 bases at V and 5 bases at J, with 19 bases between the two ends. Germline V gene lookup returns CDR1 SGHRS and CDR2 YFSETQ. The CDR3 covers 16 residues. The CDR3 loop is CASSLVGGTTGETQYF. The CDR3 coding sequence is TGCGCCAGCAGCTTAGTGGGCGGGACCACCGGCGAGACCCAGTACTTC. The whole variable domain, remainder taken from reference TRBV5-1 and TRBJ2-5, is KAGVTQTPRYLIKTRGQQVTLSCSPISGHRSVSWYQQTPGQGLQFLFEYFSETQRNKGNFPGRFSGRQFSNSRSEMNVSTLELGDSALYLCASSLVGGTTGETQYFGPGTRLLVL.

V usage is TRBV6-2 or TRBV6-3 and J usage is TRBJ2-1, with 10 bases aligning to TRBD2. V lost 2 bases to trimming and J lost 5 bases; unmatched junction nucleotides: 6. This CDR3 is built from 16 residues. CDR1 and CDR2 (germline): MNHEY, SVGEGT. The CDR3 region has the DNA TGTGCCAGCAGTTACATAGGACTAGCGGAGAACAATGAGCAGTTCTTC. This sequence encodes CASSYIGLAENNEQFF.

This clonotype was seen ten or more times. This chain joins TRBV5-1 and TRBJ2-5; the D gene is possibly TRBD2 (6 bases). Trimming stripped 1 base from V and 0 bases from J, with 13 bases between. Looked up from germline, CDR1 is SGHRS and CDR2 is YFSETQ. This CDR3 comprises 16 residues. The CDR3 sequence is CASSLFSGGDQETQYF. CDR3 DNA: TGCGCCAGCAGCTTGTTCAGCGGCGGGGACCAAGAGACCCAGTACTTC.

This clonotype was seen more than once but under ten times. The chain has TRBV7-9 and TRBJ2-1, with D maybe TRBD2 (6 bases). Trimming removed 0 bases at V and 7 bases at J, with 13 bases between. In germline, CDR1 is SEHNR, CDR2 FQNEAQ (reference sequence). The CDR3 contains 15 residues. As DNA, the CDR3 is TGTGCCAGCAGCTTAGCAGGGAGGAGGATGAATGAGCAGTTCTTC. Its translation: CASSLAGRRMNEQFF.

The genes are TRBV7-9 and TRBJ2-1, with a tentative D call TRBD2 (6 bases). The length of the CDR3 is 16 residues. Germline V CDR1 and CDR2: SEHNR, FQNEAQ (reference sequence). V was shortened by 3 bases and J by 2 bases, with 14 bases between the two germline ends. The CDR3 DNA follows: TGTGCCAGCAGCTTTAGATCTAGCGATACCTACAATGAGCAGTTCTTC. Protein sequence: CASSFRSSDTYNEQFF.

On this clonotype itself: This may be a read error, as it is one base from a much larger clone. The CDR3 bases are TGCAGCGTTTACAGCGTTGCCGAGACCCACTACTTC. This encodes CSVYSVAETHYF. The chain uses TRBV29-1 and TRBJ2-5; D unclear. Germline V CDR1 and CDR2: SQVTM, ANQGSEA. The CDR3 runs to 12 residues.

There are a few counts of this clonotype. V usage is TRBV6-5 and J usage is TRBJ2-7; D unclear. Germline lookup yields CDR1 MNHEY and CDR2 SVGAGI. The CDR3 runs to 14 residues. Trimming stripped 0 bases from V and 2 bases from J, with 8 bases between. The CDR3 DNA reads TGTGCCAGCAGTTACTCGGTCAGGCCCTACGAGCAGTACTTC. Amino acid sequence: CASSYSVRPYEQYF.